The rows below give T cell receptor beta chains drawn from one sample of a study of T-cell memory formation after mild COVID-19. MiXCR, applied by TCRdb to the 5' RACE reads, yields one record per CDR3 protein. The table has about 350,000 distinct CDR3 sequences, around 13% seen once. Sequencing was performed on PBMCs or a T cell subset sorted from them (not recorded which). Receptor source: a man aged 18 to 35 who had mild COVID-19 (a few samples of this study predate the infection). Cell type and time point are not known. Both conserved end residues are part of each CDR3. A D gene is named only where the DNA matches it firmly. Size is omitted from some rows. Given values are once, few, many or a class for expanded clones.

TRBD1	NA	TRBV6-5	TRBJ1-2	TGTGCCAGCAGTTACACAACAGGGGGCAACTATGGCTACACCTTC	CASSYTTGGNYGYTF
NA	few	TRBV6-2/TRBV6-3	TRBJ2-5	TGTGCCAGCGGGAACTCCGGGTCGCAAGAGACCCAGTACTTC	CASGNSGSQETQYF
TRBD1	NA	TRBV4-1	TRBJ2-7	TGCGCCAGCAGCCGGGACAGGGCTCTCGAGCAGTACTTC	CASSRDRALEQYF
NA	few	TRBV9	TRBJ1-2	TGTGCCAGCAGCCCGCGAGGGGCGATGGGCTACACCTTC	CASSPRGAMGYTF
TRBD1	NA	TRBV27	TRBJ2-4	TGTGCCAGCAGTTCCCCGGGACAGGGGGGGAACATTCAGTACTTC	CASSSPGQGGNIQYF
NA	NA	TRBV7-2	TRBJ1-1	TGTGCCAGCAGTCCCCACCAGTTGAACACTGAAGCTTTCTTT	CASSPHQLNTEAFF
TRBD1	few	TRBV6-5	TRBJ2-5	TGTGCCAGCAGTTACGGGACAGCGGAGACCCAGTACTTC	CASSYGTAETQYF
NA	NA	TRBV4-1	TRBJ1-2	TGCGCCAGCAGCCGGCAAGGGGAGGAATTCTATGGCTACACCTTC	CASSRQGEEFYGYTF
TRBD1	few	TRBV7-8	TRBJ2-7	TGTGCCAGCAGCAGCCGGACAGGGGTAATAGGGCAGTACTTC	CASSSRTGVIGQYF
NA	NA	TRBV6-2/TRBV6-3	TRBJ2-2	TGTGCCAGCATCAGGGACGCTAACACCGGGGAGCTGTTTTTT	CASIRDANTGELFF
TRBD1	NA	TRBV7-9	TRBJ1-5	TGTGCCAGCAGCCTGGGACAGGGGAGCAGCAATCAGCCCCAGCATTTT	CASSLGQGSSNQPQHF
NA	NA	TRBV20-1	TRBJ2-7	TGCAGTGCTAGTACGACAGGCTCCCGGGAGCAGTACTTC	CSASTTGSREQYF
NA	NA	TRBV2	TRBJ1-5	TGTGCCAGCAGTGAACAGGGGCTGAGCAATCAGCCCCAGCATTTT	CASSEQGLSNQPQHF
NA	few	TRBV5-1	TRBJ1-2	TGCGCCAGCAGCTGGACAGCCCCCGCTAACTATGGCTACACCTTC	CASSWTAPANYGYTF
NA	NA	TRBV20-1	TRBJ1-1	TGCAGTGCTAGTCTCGGCGCTTTCTTT	CSASLGAFF
TRBD1	few	TRBV7-9	TRBJ1-1	TGTGCCAGCAGCTTAGGGGGACAGTATGAAGCTTTCTTT	CASSLGGQYEAFF
TRBD1	once	TRBV5-1	TRBJ2-5	TGCGCCAGCAGCCCCGGGACAGGGGGCGCGGAGACCCAGTACTTC	CASSPGTGGAETQYF
TRBD2	few	TRBV20-1	TRBJ2-7	TGCAGTGCTAGGTCCAAGCGGGACTACGAGCAGTACTTC	CSARSKRDYEQYF
NA	many	TRBV5-1	TRBJ2-3	TGCGCCAGCAGCTTGGACAGAAGCACAGATACGCAGTATTTT	CASSLDRSTDTQYF
NA	few	TRBV28	TRBJ1-1	TGTGCCAGCAACGGACAGACCCCTGAAGCTTTCTTT	CASNGQTPEAFF
NA	NA	TRBV9	TRBJ2-4	TGTGCCAGCAGCCTAGAAGACAGGCGCGACCACATTCAGTACTTC	CASSLEDRRDHIQYF
NA	NA	TRBV5-4	TRBJ1-6	TGTGCCAGCAGCTTGGAGGTCGCATATAATTCACCCCTCCACTTT	CASSLEVAYNSPLHF
NA	many	TRBV7-3	TRBJ2-1	TGTGCCAGCAGCCCGAGGACGGGGAGTCGCGAGCAGTTCTTC	CASSPRTGSREQFF
TRBD2	NA	TRBV5-4	TRBJ2-5	TGTGCCAGCAGCCGCGGACTAGATCAAGAGACCCAGTACTTC	CASSRGLDQETQYF